This T cell receptor (beta chain) was recorded in a study of cytomegalovirus exposure and HLA in healthy donors. Study information: Early release data held tens of millions of unique TCRs from HLA-typed donors.

Study results and caveats: Association of fewer than 20,000 TCR beta sequences with HLA alleles was found at 0.05 false discovery rate in a later analysis.

Trimming shortened V by 0 bases and J by 6 bases, and 16 bases separated the two germline ends. There are 15 residues in the CDR3. Germline CDR1 SGHDT, CDR2 YYEEEE. In the PCR, 60 Vbeta and 13 Jbeta primers were used. Only in-frame clones appear in the TCRdb table, and some are missing; sequencing was by immunoSEQ multiplex PCR. The sample lists about 110,000 clones, over 70% occurring once. To note about this clone: The antigen remains unidentified.

The receptor comes from a male donor in good health and CMV-seropositive. Specimen: PBMCs. The chain carries TRBV5-6 and TRBJ2-7, with D maybe TRBD2 (6 bases). Here the CDR3 DNA reads TGTGCCAGCAGCTTGGGACTAGTCCTCTCGGTCGAGCAGTACTTC. Protein: CASSLGLVLSVEQYF. The variable domain in full, with the rest retrieved from reference TRBV5-6 and TRBJ2-7, is DAGVTQSPTHLIKTRGQQVTLRCSPKSGHDTVSWYQQALGQGPQFIFQYYEEEERQRGNFPDRFSGHQFPNYSSELNVNALLLGDSALYLCASSLGLVLSVEQYFGPGTRLTVT.